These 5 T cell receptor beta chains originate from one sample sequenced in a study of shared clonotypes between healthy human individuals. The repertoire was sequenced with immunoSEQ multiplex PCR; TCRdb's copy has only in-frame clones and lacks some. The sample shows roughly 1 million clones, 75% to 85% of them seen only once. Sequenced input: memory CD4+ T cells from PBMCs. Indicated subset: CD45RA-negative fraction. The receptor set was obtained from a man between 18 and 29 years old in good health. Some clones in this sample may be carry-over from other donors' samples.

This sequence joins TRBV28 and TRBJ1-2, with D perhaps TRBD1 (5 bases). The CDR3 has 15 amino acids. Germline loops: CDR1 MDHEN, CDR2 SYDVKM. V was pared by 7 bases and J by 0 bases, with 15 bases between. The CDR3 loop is CASTDLGEANYGYTF. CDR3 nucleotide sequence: TGTGCCAGCACTGACTTGGGGGAAGCTAACTATGGCTACACCTTC.

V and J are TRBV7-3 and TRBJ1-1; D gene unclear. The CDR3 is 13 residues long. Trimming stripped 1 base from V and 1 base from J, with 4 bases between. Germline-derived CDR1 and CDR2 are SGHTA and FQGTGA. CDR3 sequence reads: CASSLNRNTEAFF. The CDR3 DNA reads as TGTGCCAGCAGCTTAAACAGGAACACTGAAGCTTTCTTT.

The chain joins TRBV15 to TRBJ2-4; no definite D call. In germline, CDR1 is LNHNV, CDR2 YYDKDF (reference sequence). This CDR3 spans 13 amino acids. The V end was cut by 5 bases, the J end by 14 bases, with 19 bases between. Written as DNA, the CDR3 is TGTGCCACCAGCCCCCCCCACCCGTGGGGAAAGTACTTC. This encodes CATSPPHPWGKYF.

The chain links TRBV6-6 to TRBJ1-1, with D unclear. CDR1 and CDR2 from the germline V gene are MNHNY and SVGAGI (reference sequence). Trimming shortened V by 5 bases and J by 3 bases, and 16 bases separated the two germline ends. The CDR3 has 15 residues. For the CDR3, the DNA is TGTGCCAGCAGTCCCCGGGGAGGGAGACACACTGAAGCTTTCTTT. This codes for CASSPRGGRHTEAFF.

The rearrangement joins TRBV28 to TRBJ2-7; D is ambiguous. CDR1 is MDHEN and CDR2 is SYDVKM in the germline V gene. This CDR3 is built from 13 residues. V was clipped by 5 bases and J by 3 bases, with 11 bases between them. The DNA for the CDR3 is TGTGCCAGCAGTCCGCCTTCCCTCTACGAGCAGTACTTC. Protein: CASSPPSLYEQYF.